This entry lists 15 T cell receptor beta chains sequenced from one sample in a study of siplizumab effects on memory and regulatory T cells. The assay was immunoSEQ multiplex PCR, and TCRdb's table has in-frame clones only and misses some. Among around 110,000 clones listed, approximately 94% were seen once. The sequenced material came from non-Treg CD4+ T cells sorted from blood. The receptors here all came from a human donor in good health.

This chain uses TRBV15 with TRBJ2-2, with D perhaps assigned TRBD1 or TRBD2 (5 bases each). The CDR3 is made up of 15 amino acids. V lost 3 bases and J 7 bases, leaving 15 bases between the germline ends. Per the germline V gene, CDR1 is LNHNV and CDR2 is YYDKDF (reference sequence). Here the CDR3 DNA reads TGTGCCACCAGCAGTGGGGGTAGCCGTGGCGGGGAGCTGTTTTTT. It encodes CATSSGGSRGGELFF.

The V and J genes are TRBV18 and TRBJ1-1; D is ambiguous. This CDR3 contains 14 residues. Germline V lookup: CDR1 KGHSH, CDR2 LQKENI. Trimming stripped 4 bases from V and 0 bases from J, with 9 bases between. CDR3 amino acids: CASSLTTLNTEAFF. In DNA form, the CDR3 reads TGTGCCAGCTCACTCACGACATTGAACACTGAAGCTTTCTTT.

This clone showed up just once. V usage is TRBV11-2 and J usage is TRBJ1-2, with TRBD1 matching 12 bases. V was clipped by 1 base and J by 3 bases; unmatched bases: 6. This CDR3 contains 17 residues. CDR1 is SGHAT and CDR2 is FQNNGV in the germline V gene. CDR3 nucleotide sequence: TGTGCCAGCAGCTTAGGCCTGGGACAGGGGGCGGACTATGGCTACACCTTC. Its translation is CASSLGLGQGADYGYTF. Full variable domain (missing parts from reference TRBV11-2 and TRBJ1-2): EAGVAQSPRYKIIEKRQSVAFWCNPISGHATLYWYQQILGQGPKLLIQFQNNGVVDDSQLPKDRFSAERLKGVDSTLKIQPAKLEDSAVYLCASSLGLGQGADYGYTFGSGTRLTVV.

The chain uses TRBV25-1 and TRBJ1-6, with D possibly matching TRBD1 (6 bases). The V end lost 4 bases, the J end lost 8 bases, and 9 bases lay between the germline ends. The CDR3 has 13 amino acids. Germline-derived CDR1 and CDR2 are MGHDK and SYGVNS. CDR3 amino acids: CASSGYRDSPLHF. The CDR3, as DNA: TGTGCCAGCAGTGGCTACAGGGATTCACCCCTCCACTTT.

V gene TRBV18 combines with J gene TRBJ1-5, with unresolved D. The germline V gene has CDR1 KGHSH and CDR2 LQKENI. Trimming took off 2 bases at V and 8 bases at J, with 10 bases between the two ends. The CDR3 loop spans 13 amino acids. CDR3 residues: CASSPEARKPQHF. For the CDR3, the DNA is TGTGCCAGCTCACCAGAAGCCCGGAAGCCCCAGCATTTT.

This rearrangement joins TRBV27 to TRBJ1-1; 8 bases are a match to TRBD1. Per the germline V gene, CDR1 is MNHEY and CDR2 is SMNVEV (reference sequence). The CDR3 consists of 15 residues. Trimming took 3 bases from V and 5 from J; bases not matched to a gene: 8. CDR3 nucleotides: TGTGCCAGCAGTTTCCTTACAGGGGGGATTACTGAAGCTTTCTTT. Translated: CASSFLTGGITEAFF.

This chain joins TRBV28 and TRBJ2-5; D remains ambiguous. Trimming removed 7 bases from V and 5 bases from J, with 14 bases in between. Germline loops: CDR1 MDHEN, CDR2 SYDVKM. This CDR3 region has 13 residues. Here the CDR3 reads CASNSDRPETQYF. The CDR3 DNA is TGTGCCAGCAACTCCGACCGACCGGAGACCCAGTACTTC.

J is TRBJ2-5 and V is TRBV2, with 12 nucleotides matching TRBD2. Germline loops: CDR1 SNHLY, CDR2 FYNNEI. This CDR3 region has 15 residues. V shed 6 bases, J shed 3 bases, and the junction held 5 bases outside the gene matches. DNA of the CDR3: TGTGCCAGCAGGCAACTAGCGGGGGGCAAAGAGACCCAGTACTTC. Amino acid sequence: CASRQLAGGKETQYF.

The chain joins TRBV5-5 to TRBJ2-1; 10 bases are a match to TRBD1. The CDR3 contains 15 residues. Germline trimming cut 4 bases from V and 3 bases from J; bases unmatched to any gene: 4. Germline CDR1 and CDR2: SGHKS and YYEKEE (reference sequence). The CDR3 spells CASSAGTGVYNEQFF. The CDR3 DNA reads TGTGCCAGCAGCGCCGGGACAGGGGTCTACAATGAGCAGTTCTTC.

The chain couples TRBV10-3 to TRBJ2-1; TRBD1 agrees at 11 bases. The CDR3 has 16 residues. The V and J ends lost 3 bases and 8 bases, in that order; junction bases with no gene match: 9. CDR1 and CDR2 from the germline V gene are ENHRY and SYGVKD. The CDR3 DNA reads as TGTGCCATCAGTGAAGGGGTCGGACAGGGGGCCGATGAGCAGTTCTTC. It yields the protein CAISEGVGQGADEQFF.

This sequence joins TRBV14 and TRBJ2-7, with TRBD1 as a possible D gene (6 bases). With 10 bases removed from V and 5 bases from J, the gap between germline ends came to 18 bases. There are 13 residues in the CDR3. The germline gives CDR1 SGHDN, CDR2 FVKESK. The CDR3 coding sequence is TGTGCCACCAGGCACAGGGATCACCACGAGCAGTACTTC. As protein: CATRHRDHHEQYF.

V usage is TRBV25-1 and J usage is TRBJ2-1; D is ambiguous. Trimming stripped 3 bases from V and 7 bases from J, with 13 bases between. CDR1 and CDR2 (germline): MGHDK, SYGVNS. The CDR3 sequence is 14 residues long. CDR3 coding DNA: TGTGCCAGCAGTGACGCTCGGGTTGTGAATGAGCAGTTCTTC. Its translation: CASSDARVVNEQFF.

CDR3 sequence: CASSTRTATSYEQYF. The CDR3 bases are TGTGCCAGCAGCACACGGACAGCAACCTCCTACGAGCAGTACTTC. The rearrangement joins TRBV13 to TRBJ2-7; the D gene is possibly TRBD1 (6 bases). Germline assignment: CDR1 PRHDT and CDR2 FYEKMQ (reference sequence). V was clipped by 5 bases and J by 0 bases, with 14 bases between them. The CDR3 runs to 15 residues.

This clone was picked up one time. This sequence joins TRBV6-5 and TRBJ1-1; TRBD1 matches 9 bases. Germline V lookup: CDR1 MNHEY, CDR2 SVGAGI. J lost 0 bases, V lost 6 bases, and 2 bases had no gene match. CDR3 size: 14 residues. CDR3 sequence: CASRYRGLNTEAFF. The CDR3 DNA follows: TGTGCCAGCAGATACAGGGGGCTGAACACTGAAGCTTTCTTT.

This clone was counted a single time. The CDR3 here is CASSLVGGKNNEQFF. The CDR3, as DNA: TGTGCCAGCAGCTTAGTGGGCGGGAAGAACAATGAGCAGTTCTTC. This chain joins TRBV11-2 and TRBJ2-1, with D possibly being TRBD2 (6 bases). Per germline, CDR1 SGHAT and CDR2 FQNNGV. V was cut by 1 base and J by 5 bases, with 12 bases left in between. The CDR3 has 15 residues.